This record concerns one T cell receptor beta chain sequence. Its antigen is unknown. No much larger clone exists at a distance of one base, and base qualities are not known. The immunoSEQ Assay, a bias-controlled multiplex PCR, was used to amplify TCRbeta CDR3 regions from genomic DNA. The authors processed their data as follows. The number of nucleated cells in each sample was estimated from the amplification of reference gene primers within the assay. To quantify the absolute abundance of each unique TCRbeta CDR3 rearrangement, sequence reads were collapsed and filtered. For each sample, productive Simpson clonality was calculated as the square root of Simpson's diversity index over productive rearrangements. TCRdb retrieved this table from immuneACCESS and kept in-frame rearrangements only. Not all clones are present; in checked studies, unresolved V genes account for under half, and no reason is known for the remainder. Clone size and V and J calls were adopted from that table, with D and trimming inferred from the DNA. The sample records 75,000 to 95,000 clones, about 80% of which are singletons. The ten largest clonotypes hold around 11% of the sample.

Taken from the germline V gene, the CDR1 and CDR2 loops are MGHDK and SYGVNS. Including cysteine and phenylalanine, the CDR3 has 17 amino acids. Only the CDR3 part of the read is kept: 51 bases, read in frame from the first base. Relative to germline, V is missing 2 bases and J is missing 4 bases, with 9 bases of the junction outside any gene match. Whole blood was collected in K2EDTA tubes by collaborating institutions according to the institutions' own protocols. For TCRbeta analysis, collaborator samples were shipped as frozen whole blood, as isolated PBMCs, or as DNA extracted from either sample type. This sample is drawn from a study of blood T cell repertoires in COVID-19 (dated by TCRdb to between 2020 and 2021). A note on the overall study: Collaborator samples came from the United States, Italy and Spain and covered acute and convalescent phases of COVID-19. Where available, HLA class I and class II types were taken from metadata supplied by the sample provider and were not determined by assay-based typing. Subjects who had been exposed to COVID-19, were actively infected with it, or had recovered from it provided the deeply sampled blood TCRbeta repertoires that made up the dataset. The sample metadata nearly always contained a de-identified subject ID, COVID-19 status, age in years and sex. A freely available public database, intended as a resource for researchers studying the immune response to SARS-CoV-2, is where the repertoires were released. Samples were obtained from the ongoing ImmuneRACE study (first 160 participants) and from approximately 1,200 subjects provided by 6 global collaborators. The prospective study material was composed of cDNA or gDNA derived from T cells, B-cell-depleted T cells, or PBMCs.

Summary of the overall study and its limitations: The amount of clinical and demographic metadata varied by source and participant and was provided uncurated.

This chain joins TRBV25-1 to TRBJ2-1; TRBD2 matches 9 bases in the middle. Material for sequencing was peripheral blood. The receptor was derived from a woman aged 40 to 49 with active or convalescent COVID-19. The CDR3 protein sequence reads: CASSELAGGGGYNEQFF. In nucleotides, the sequence is TGTGCCAGCAGTGAACTGGCGGGAGGGGGCGGTTACAATGAGCAGTTCTTC.